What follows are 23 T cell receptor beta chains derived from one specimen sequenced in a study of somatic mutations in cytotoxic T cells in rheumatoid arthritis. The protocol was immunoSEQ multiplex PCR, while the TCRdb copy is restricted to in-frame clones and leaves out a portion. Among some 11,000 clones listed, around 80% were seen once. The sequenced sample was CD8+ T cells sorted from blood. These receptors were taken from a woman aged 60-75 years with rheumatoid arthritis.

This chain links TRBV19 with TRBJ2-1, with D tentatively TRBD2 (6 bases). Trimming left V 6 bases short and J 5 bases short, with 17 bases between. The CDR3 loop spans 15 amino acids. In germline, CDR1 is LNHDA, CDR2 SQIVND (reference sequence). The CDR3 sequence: CASRPGSAPHNEQFF. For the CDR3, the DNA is TGTGCCAGTAGACCCGGGAGTGCCCCCCACAATGAGCAGTTCTTC.

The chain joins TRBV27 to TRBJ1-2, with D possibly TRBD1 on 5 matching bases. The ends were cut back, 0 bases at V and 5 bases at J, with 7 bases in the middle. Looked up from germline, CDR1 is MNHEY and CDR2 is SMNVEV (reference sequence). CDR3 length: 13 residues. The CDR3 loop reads CASSLSRDYGYTF. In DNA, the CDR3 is TGTGCCAGCAGTTTATCCAGGGATTATGGCTACACCTTC.

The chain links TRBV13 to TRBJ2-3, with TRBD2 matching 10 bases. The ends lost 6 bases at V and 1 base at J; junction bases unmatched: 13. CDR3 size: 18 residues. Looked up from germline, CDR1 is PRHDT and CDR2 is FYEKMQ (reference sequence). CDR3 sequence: CASSPTSGIGEGTDTQYF. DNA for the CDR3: TGTGCCAGCAGTCCCACTAGCGGGATTGGAGAAGGCACAGATACGCAGTATTTT.

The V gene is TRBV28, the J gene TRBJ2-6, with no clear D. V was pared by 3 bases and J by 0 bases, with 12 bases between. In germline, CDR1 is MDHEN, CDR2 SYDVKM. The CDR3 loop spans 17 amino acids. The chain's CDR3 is CASSFHYRNSGANVLTF. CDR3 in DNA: TGTGCCAGCAGTTTCCATTACAGAAACTCTGGGGCCAACGTCCTGACTTTC. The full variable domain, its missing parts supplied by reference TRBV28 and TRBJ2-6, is DVKVTQSSRYLVKRTGEKVFLECVQDMDHENMFWYRQDPGLGLRLIYFSYDVKMKEKGDIPEGYSVSREKKERFSLILESASTNQTSMYLCASSFHYRNSGANVLTFGAGSRLTVL.

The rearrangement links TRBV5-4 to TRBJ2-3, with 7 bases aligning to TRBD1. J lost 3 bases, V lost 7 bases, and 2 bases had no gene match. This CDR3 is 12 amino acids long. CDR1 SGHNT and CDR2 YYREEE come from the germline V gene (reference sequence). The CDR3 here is CASGRGTDTQYF. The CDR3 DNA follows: TGTGCCAGCGGCAGGGGGACAGATACGCAGTATTTT.

For the CDR3, the DNA is TGTGCCAGCAGTCCGCGGGGGGGAGAGGATGATGAGCAGTTCTTC. The encoded protein is CASSPRGGEDDEQFF. This chain links TRBV7-3 with TRBJ2-1; 9 positions match TRBD2. The J segment lost 8 bases and the V segment lost 6 bases, leaving 11 bases of the junction unmatched. The CDR3 is 15 residues long. Looked up from germline, CDR1 is SGHTA and CDR2 is FQGTGA.

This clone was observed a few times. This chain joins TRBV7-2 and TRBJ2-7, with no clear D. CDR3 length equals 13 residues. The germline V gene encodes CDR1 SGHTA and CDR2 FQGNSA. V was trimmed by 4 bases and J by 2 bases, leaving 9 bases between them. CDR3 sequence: CASSSTQTYEQYF. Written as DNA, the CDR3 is TGTGCCAGCAGCTCAACACAGACCTACGAGCAGTACTTC.

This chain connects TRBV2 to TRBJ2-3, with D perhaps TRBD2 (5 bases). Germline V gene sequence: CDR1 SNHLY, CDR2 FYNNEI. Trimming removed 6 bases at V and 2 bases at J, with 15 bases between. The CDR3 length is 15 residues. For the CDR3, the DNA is TGTGCCAGCAGCCCGAAGCGGACCAACACAGATACGCAGTATTTT. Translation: CASSPKRTNTDTQYF.

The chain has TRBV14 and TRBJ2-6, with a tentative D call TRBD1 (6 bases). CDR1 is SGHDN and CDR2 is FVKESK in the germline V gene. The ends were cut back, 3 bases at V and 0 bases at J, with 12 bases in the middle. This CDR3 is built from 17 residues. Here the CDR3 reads CASSHWDKGSGANVLTF. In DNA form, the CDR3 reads TGTGCCAGCAGCCACTGGGACAAAGGCTCTGGGGCCAACGTCCTGACTTTC.

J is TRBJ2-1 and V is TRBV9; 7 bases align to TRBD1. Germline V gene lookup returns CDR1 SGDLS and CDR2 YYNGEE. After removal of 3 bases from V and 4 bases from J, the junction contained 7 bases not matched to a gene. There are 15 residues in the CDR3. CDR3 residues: CASSATGNGYNEQFF. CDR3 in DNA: TGTGCCAGCAGCGCGACAGGGAACGGGTACAATGAGCAGTTCTTC.

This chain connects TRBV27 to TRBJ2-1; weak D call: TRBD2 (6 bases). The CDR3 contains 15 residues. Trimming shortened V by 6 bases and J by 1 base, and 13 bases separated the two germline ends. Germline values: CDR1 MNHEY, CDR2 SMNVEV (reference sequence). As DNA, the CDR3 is TGTGCCAGCAGGTGGGCGGGAAGGTCCTACAATGAGCAGTTCTTC. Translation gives CASRWAGRSYNEQFF.

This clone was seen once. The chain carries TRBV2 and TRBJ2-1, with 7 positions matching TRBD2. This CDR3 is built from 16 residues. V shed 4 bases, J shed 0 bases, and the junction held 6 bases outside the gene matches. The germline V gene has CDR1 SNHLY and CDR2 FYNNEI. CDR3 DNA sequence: TGTGCCAGCAGTGGAGACCTAGCGGCCTCCTACAATGAGCAGTTCTTC. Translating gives CASSGDLAASYNEQFF.

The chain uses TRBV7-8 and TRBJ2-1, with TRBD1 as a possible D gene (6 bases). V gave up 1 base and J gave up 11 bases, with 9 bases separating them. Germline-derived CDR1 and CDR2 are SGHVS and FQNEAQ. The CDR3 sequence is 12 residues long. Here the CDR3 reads CASSLEGQKQFF. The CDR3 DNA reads TGTGCCAGCAGCTTAGAAGGACAGAAGCAGTTCTTC.

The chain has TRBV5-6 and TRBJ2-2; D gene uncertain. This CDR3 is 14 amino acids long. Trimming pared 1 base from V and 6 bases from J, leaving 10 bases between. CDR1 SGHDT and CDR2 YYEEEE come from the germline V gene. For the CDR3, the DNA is TGTGCCAGCAGCTTGCACGATGGGCCCGGGGAGCTGTTTTTT. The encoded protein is CASSLHDGPGELFF.

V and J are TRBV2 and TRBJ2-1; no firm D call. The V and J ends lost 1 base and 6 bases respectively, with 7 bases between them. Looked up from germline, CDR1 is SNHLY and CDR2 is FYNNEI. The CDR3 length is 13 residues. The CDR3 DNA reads TGTGCCAGCAGTGAAGGATGGGCCAATGAGCAGTTCTTC. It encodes CASSEGWANEQFF.

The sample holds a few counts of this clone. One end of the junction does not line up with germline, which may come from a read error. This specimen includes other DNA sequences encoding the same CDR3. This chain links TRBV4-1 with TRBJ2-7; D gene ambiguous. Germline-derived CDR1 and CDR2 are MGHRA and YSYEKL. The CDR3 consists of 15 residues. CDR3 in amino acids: CASSQDIASSYEQYF. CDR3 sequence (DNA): TGTGCCAGCAGCCAAGATATAGCCTCGAGCTACGAGCAGTACTTC.

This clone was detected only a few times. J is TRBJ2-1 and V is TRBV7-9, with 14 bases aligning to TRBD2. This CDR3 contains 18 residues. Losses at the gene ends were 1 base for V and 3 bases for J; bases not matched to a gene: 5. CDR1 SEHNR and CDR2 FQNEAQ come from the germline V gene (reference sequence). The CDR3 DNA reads TGTGCCAGCAGCTTAGTTCTGGGACTAGCGGGAGACTACAATGAGCAGTTCTTC. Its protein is CASSLVLGLAGDYNEQFF.

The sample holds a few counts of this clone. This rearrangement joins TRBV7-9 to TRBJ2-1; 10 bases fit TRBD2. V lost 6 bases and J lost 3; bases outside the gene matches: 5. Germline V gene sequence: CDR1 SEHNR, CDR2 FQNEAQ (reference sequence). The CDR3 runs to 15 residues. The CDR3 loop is CASSQTSGIYNEQFF. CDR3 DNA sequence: TGTGCCAGCAGTCAAACTAGCGGGATCTACAATGAGCAGTTCTTC.

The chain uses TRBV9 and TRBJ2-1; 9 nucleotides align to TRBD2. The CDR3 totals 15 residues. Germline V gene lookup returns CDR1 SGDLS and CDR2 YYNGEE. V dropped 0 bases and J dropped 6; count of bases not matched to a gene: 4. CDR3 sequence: CASSVDGGRVNEQFF. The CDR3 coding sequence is TGTGCCAGCAGCGTAGATGGCGGGAGGGTCAATGAGCAGTTCTTC.

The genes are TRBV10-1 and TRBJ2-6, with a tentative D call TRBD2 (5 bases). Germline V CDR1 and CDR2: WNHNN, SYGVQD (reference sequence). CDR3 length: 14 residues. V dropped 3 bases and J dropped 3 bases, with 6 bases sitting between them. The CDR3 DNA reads TGCGCCAGCAGTGACGGGGTTGGGGCCAACGTCCTGACTTTC. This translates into CASSDGVGANVLTF.

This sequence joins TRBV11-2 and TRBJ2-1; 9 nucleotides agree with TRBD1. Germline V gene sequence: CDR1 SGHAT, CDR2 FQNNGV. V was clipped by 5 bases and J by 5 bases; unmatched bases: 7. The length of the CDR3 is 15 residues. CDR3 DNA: TGTGCCAGCAGCACGACCGGGACAGGGAACAATGAGCAGTTCTTC. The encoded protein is CASSTTGTGNNEQFF.

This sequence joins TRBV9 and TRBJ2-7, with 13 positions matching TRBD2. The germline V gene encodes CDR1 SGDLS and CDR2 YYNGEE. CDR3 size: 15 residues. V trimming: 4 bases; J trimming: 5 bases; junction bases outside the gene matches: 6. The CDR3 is CASSPRTSGSHEQYF. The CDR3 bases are TGTGCCAGCAGCCCCCGGACTAGCGGGAGTCACGAGCAGTACTTC.

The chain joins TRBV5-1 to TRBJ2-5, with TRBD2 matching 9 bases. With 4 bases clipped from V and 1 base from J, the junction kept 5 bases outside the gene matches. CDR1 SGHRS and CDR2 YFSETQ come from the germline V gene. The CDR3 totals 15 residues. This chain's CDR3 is CASSPLAGVQETQYF. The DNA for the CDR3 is TGCGCCAGCAGCCCACTAGCGGGCGTCCAAGAGACCCAGTACTTC.